One sample yielded the 20 T cell receptor beta chains listed below, sequenced in a study of siplizumab effects on memory and regulatory T cells. Clones were read by immunoSEQ multiplex PCR, and TCRdb kept only the in-frame ones, dropping some. The sample lists over 70,000 clones, more than 85% seen once, with around a sixth in the top ten. Sequencing was done on a sample of CD8+ T cells sorted from blood. The receptors shown here come from a human donor in good health.

This clone was seen just once. The J gene is TRBJ2-1, the V gene TRBV29-1; TRBD2 agrees at 7 bases. This CDR3 is built from 19 residues. CDR1 and CDR2 (germline): SQVTM, ANQGSEA. V was clipped by 1 base and J by 5 bases; unmatched bases: 20. CDR3 loop: CSVEGGWGSSGNHDNEQFF. In nucleotides, the CDR3 is TGCAGCGTTGAAGGGGGGTGGGGCTCTAGCGGAAACCACGACAATGAGCAGTTCTTC.

This clone was counted a single time. The J gene is TRBJ1-2, the V gene TRBV19, with a weak D call TRBD1 (6 bases). In germline, CDR1 is LNHDA, CDR2 SQIVND (reference sequence). CDR3 length: 14 amino acids. Trimming left V 3 bases short and J 5 bases short, with 13 bases between. CDR3 protein: CASSILGTSYGYTF. CDR3 bases: TGTGCCAGTAGTATCCTCGGGACATCTTATGGCTACACCTTC.

On this clone: Because the CDR3's place on the DNA is in doubt, the DNA is left out and the CDR3 is given as listed by TCRdb. The rearrangement uses TRBV9 and TRBJ1-2. The CDR3 extends over 16 residues, inclusive of both ends. Per the germline V gene, CDR1 is SGDLS and CDR2 is YYNGEE. CDR3 protein: CASSTSSGGGYGGYTF.

V gene TRBV27 combines with J gene TRBJ1-5; D gene unclear. V lost 6 bases and J 2 bases, leaving 11 bases between the germline ends. The germline V gene encodes CDR1 MNHEY and CDR2 SMNVEV (reference sequence). The CDR3 extends over 14 amino acids. CDR3 residues: CASRTLGGNQPQHF. DNA of the CDR3: TGTGCCAGCAGGACTCTAGGAGGCAATCAGCCCCAGCATTTT.

This clone was observed once. The V and J genes are TRBV7-8 and TRBJ1-3; the match to TRBD1 covers 9 bases. The CDR3 sequence is 14 residues long. The ends lost 7 bases at V and 4 bases at J; junction bases unmatched: 5. Germline assignment: CDR1 SGHVS and CDR2 FQNEAQ. CDR3 nucleotide sequence: TGTGCCAGCACCCTAGGGACAGGGGGAAACACCATATATTTT. It encodes CASTLGTGGNTIYF.

In its sample, this clone was seen once. The chain has TRBV19 and TRBJ2-1; D gene ambiguous. V was cut by 1 base and J by 5 bases, with 3 bases left in between. CDR3 length: 12 residues. Germline-derived CDR1 and CDR2 are LNHDA and SQIVND (reference sequence). CDR3 nucleotides: TGTGCCAGTAGTATAGCCAACAATGAGCAGTTCTTC. It translates to CASSIANNEQFF.

This chain links TRBV6-5 with TRBJ2-1; 12 nucleotides agree with TRBD2. The CDR3 loop spans 16 amino acids. Germline values: CDR1 MNHEY, CDR2 SVGAGI. V lost 0 bases to trimming and J lost 3 bases; unmatched junction nucleotides: 0. CDR3 bases: TGTGCCAGCAGTTACTCGACTAGCGGGAGCTACAATGAGCAGTTCTTC. Protein product: CASSYSTSGSYNEQFF.

The chain links TRBV6-6 to TRBJ2-7, with unresolved D. Trimming cost V 1 base and J 0 bases, with 7 bases left between them. The CDR3 runs to 14 residues. Germline V lookup: CDR1 MNHNY, CDR2 SVGAGI (reference sequence). CDR3 in DNA: TGTGCCAGCAGTTACTATGAAAGCTCCTACGAGCAGTACTTC. Its protein product is CASSYYESSYEQYF.

The V call is TRBV5-4, the J call TRBJ2-1; D is undetermined. The CDR3 extends over 14 amino acids. CDR1 and CDR2 from the germline V gene are SGHNT and YYREEE (reference sequence). The V end lost 3 bases, the J end lost 8 bases, and 15 bases lay between the germline ends. CDR3 sequence: CASSSVGLGDEQFF. CDR3 sequence (DNA): TGTGCCAGCAGCTCAGTTGGCCTGGGTGATGAGCAGTTCTTC.

DNA for the CDR3: TGTGCCAGCAGACCTGACAGGGTTGGACCCTACGAGCAGTACTTC. Protein product: CASRPDRVGPYEQYF. The chain couples TRBV7-9 to TRBJ2-7; TRBD1 matches 7 bases. Per the germline V gene, CDR1 is SEHNR and CDR2 is FQNEAQ (reference sequence). After removal of 6 bases from V and 2 bases from J, the junction contained 10 bases not matched to a gene. The CDR3 sequence is 15 residues long.

This clone came up once. The chain combines TRBV5-4 with TRBJ2-7; D is uncertain. Between the trimmed V and J ends, which lost 4 bases and 1 base, there was a span of 9 bases. There are 13 residues in the CDR3. Germline loops: CDR1 SGHNT, CDR2 YYREEE (reference sequence). The CDR3 DNA is TGTGCCAGCAGCCCGGACGATTCCTACGAGCAGTACTTC. This sequence encodes CASSPDDSYEQYF.

J is TRBJ2-7 and V is TRBV19, with 12 bases that match TRBD2. The CDR3 totals 18 residues. Germline loops: CDR1 LNHDA, CDR2 SQIVND (reference sequence). Germline trimming cut 4 bases from V and 6 bases from J; bases unmatched to any gene: 16. This CDR3 is CASSTRGTSGLPGFEQYF. CDR3 nucleotide sequence: TGTGCCAGTAGTACCCGGGGGACTAGCGGGCTACCGGGGTTCGAGCAGTACTTC. Full variable domain (rest looked up from reference TRBV19 and TRBJ2-7): DGGITQSPKYLFRKEGQNVTLSCEQNLNHDAMYWYRQDPGQGLRLIYYSQIVNDFQKGDIAEGYSVSREKKESFPLTVTSAQKNPTAFYLCASSTRGTSGLPGFEQYFGPGTRLTVT.

This clone was observed a handful of times. The V gene is TRBV7-8, the J gene TRBJ2-2; no clear D gene. Germline assignment: CDR1 SGHVS and CDR2 FQNEAQ. V was clipped by 2 bases and J by 4 bases, with 11 bases between them. The CDR3 totals 15 residues. The CDR3 spells CASSLSGVGTGELFF. The DNA of the CDR3 is TGTGCCAGCAGCTTAAGTGGGGTGGGCACCGGGGAGCTGTTTTTT.

This chain uses TRBV2 with TRBJ2-1, with 7 bases matching TRBD2. The CDR3 loop spans 13 amino acids. V dropped 6 bases and J dropped 5; count of bases not matched to a gene: 4. The germline gives CDR1 SNHLY, CDR2 FYNNEI. The chain's CDR3 is CASSRGSHNEQFF. DNA for the CDR3: TGTGCCAGCAGCCGCGGGAGCCACAATGAGCAGTTCTTC.

The J gene is TRBJ2-2, the V gene TRBV7-2, with D uncertain. The CDR3 is made up of 12 amino acids. Trimming cost V 5 bases and J 5 bases, with 6 bases left between them. The germline CDR1 and CDR2 sequences are SGHTA and FQGNSA. For the CDR3, the DNA is TGTGCCAGCAGCCCCTTAACCGGGGAGCTGTTTTTT. Protein product: CASSPLTGELFF.

The chain combines TRBV6-1 with TRBJ1-5; D ambiguous. Trimming took 3 bases from V and 1 from J, leaving 7 bases between them. The germline V gene has CDR1 MNHNS and CDR2 SASEGT. The CDR3 loop spans 14 amino acids. The CDR3 DNA reads as TGTGCCAGCAGTGATTATGGAAGCAATCAGCCCCAGCATTTT. It encodes CASSDYGSNQPQHF.

The chain carries TRBV10-3 and TRBJ2-1; D is unresolved. V lost 3 bases, J lost 4 bases, and 13 bases lay in between. This CDR3 is built from 15 residues. CDR1 and CDR2 from the germline V gene are ENHRY and SYGVKD. In DNA, the CDR3 is TGTGCCATCAGTGAAGTCTCCAACCTGTACAATGAGCAGTTCTTC. Protein product: CAISEVSNLYNEQFF.

The count of this clone is one. The junction shows a germline mismatch at one end, possibly a read error. The gene calls are TRBV5-1 and TRBJ2-7; 7 bases fit TRBD2. Germline CDR1 SGHRS, CDR2 YFSETQ. This CDR3 spans 12 amino acids. CDR3 bases: TGTGCCAGCAGCGGGATGTTGGACGAGCAGTACTTC. It specifies CASSGMLDEQYF.

The chain has TRBV29-1 and TRBJ2-1; tentative D call: TRBD1 (6 bases). The V gene's germline CDR1 is SQVTM and CDR2 ANQGSEA. The CDR3 consists of 10 residues. The V and J ends lost 5 bases and 13 bases respectively, with 12 bases between them. CDR3 DNA sequence: TGCAGCGTTTTCGGGACACACCAGTTCTTC. Translated: CSVFGTHQFF.

V usage is TRBV10-3 and J usage is TRBJ1-2; D is uncertain. Trimming removed 0 bases at V and 2 bases at J, with 10 bases between. Germline V CDR1 and CDR2: ENHRY, SYGVKD. The CDR3 is 15 residues long. The CDR3 DNA reads TGTGCCATCAGTGAGTCGGGCAGGCCAAACTATGGCTACACCTTC. Translated, it gives CAISESGRPNYGYTF.